The source of this TCR beta chain is a study of blood T cell repertoires in COVID-19. Turning to the study itself: Samples taken during acute and convalescent COVID-19 were collected in the United States, Italy and Spain. Sample material is recorded as cDNA or gDNA derived from T cells, B-cell-depleted T cells, or PBMCs.

In the original processing: Quantification of nucleated cells was approximated via reference gene primer amplification. This table comes from immunoSEQ multiplex PCR, and its TCRdb copy is limited to in-frame clones, with some not included. For V, J and clone size, that table is used; D and trimming come from the DNA. Here the sample spans about 260,000 clones, 87% being singletons. CDR1 is SGHAT and CDR2 is FQNNGV in the germline V gene. This CDR3 spans 19 amino acids. V lost 5 bases and J lost 0, with 26 bases in between. This receptor was taken from a woman between 50 and 59 years old with acute or convalescent COVID-19. The sequencing sample was made of peripheral blood. The chain carries TRBV11-2 and TRBJ2-7; tentatively, D is TRBD1 (8 bases). The CDR3 sequence is CASSRINRGRGEASYEQYF. The CDR3, as DNA: TGTGCCAGCAGCCGCATAAACAGGGGGAGGGGGGAGGCCTCCTACGAGCAGTACTTC.